This TCR beta chain was captured in a study of blood T cell repertoires in COVID-19. Study details: Whether acute or convalescent, the COVID-19 samples came from the United States, Italy and Spain.

Residents of 24 US areas, aged roughly 18 to 89 years, made up the participants. To note about this clone: The sample carries other DNA sequences with the same CDR3.

Measured with immunoSEQ multiplex PCR; TCRdb has only the in-frame clones, and not every one. The profile shows a few hundred thousand clones, 80% to 90% of them singletons. The sequencing sample was made of PBMCs or T cells enriched from blood (not recorded which). The receptor was derived from a woman aged 50 to 60 in a cohort exposed to, infected with or recovered from COVID-19 (not recorded which).

The CDR3 DNA follows: TGTGCCAGCAGTCTTCTAGCGGGGCCGTCCTACGAGCAGTACTTC. Translation gives CASSLLAGPSYEQYF. This chain connects TRBV11-1 to TRBJ2-7; 9 positions match TRBD2. Looked up from germline, CDR1 is SGHAT and CDR2 is FQDESV (reference sequence). Unmatched junction bases numbered 7, after V lost 6 bases and J lost 1 base. This CDR3 is built from 15 residues.